This T cell receptor beta chain was documented in a study of blood T cell repertoires in COVID-19. The overall study: COVID-19 samples from acute and convalescent phases originated in the United States, Italy and Spain.

V was trimmed by 5 bases and J by 8 bases, leaving 15 bases between them. CDR3 size: 13 residues. Patients at the Seattle site were enrolled during active infection and followed longitudinally. Authors' analysis steps: Estimated nucleated cell counts came from reference gene primer amplification. The method was immunoSEQ multiplex PCR; TCRdb's version includes in-frame clones alone and lacks a portion of them. V and J calls and clone size are as listed in that table; D and trimming were resolved from the DNA. The sample lists around 150,000 clones; around 90% were seen once. Sequencing used peripheral blood. The chain employs TRBV12-3 or TRBV12-4 and TRBJ1-2; tentative D call: TRBD1 (6 bases). The clonotype originates from a human donor with COVID-19, enrolled during active disease. The donor label of this sample is uncertain. Written as DNA, the CDR3 is TGTGCCAGCAGTCTATTACAGGGCCGGGGCTACACCTTC. Its translation: CASSLLQGRGYTF.